The present TCR beta chain was sequenced within a study of blood T cell repertoires in COVID-19. Study as a whole: The United States, Italy and Spain were the sources of the acute and convalescent COVID-19 samples. PBMCs, B-cell-depleted T cells, or T cells were the source of the cDNA or gDNA that made up the material.

In the source study's methods: Counts of nucleated cells, estimated from reference gene primer amplification, were obtained. Clones were read by immunoSEQ multiplex PCR, and TCRdb kept only the in-frame ones, dropping some. Clone size and the V and J calls come from that table; the DNA yielded D and trimming. The repertoire holds 40,000 to 55,000 clones, with 86% as singletons. This clone was seen more than once but under ten times. At one boundary the junction diverges from the germline segment, which might be a read error. The CDR3 runs 15 residues. From germline, CDR1 is SSHAT and CDR2 FNYEAQ (reference sequence).

Specimen: peripheral blood. The rearrangement joins TRBV7-7 to TRBJ2-7, with 9 bases lining up with TRBD1. The sequence derives from a human donor in a cohort sampled during active COVID-19. The CDR3 is CASSPGTGPSYEQYF. The CDR3 nucleotides read TGTGCTAGCAGCCCTGGGACAGGGCCCTCCTACGAGCAGTACTTC.